This TCR beta chain was retrieved from a study of type 1 and type 2 diabetes patients. The PCR template was genomic DNA. A primer set of 30 forward and 13 reverse primers amplified the CDR3. MiXCR was run by TCRdb on the multiplex PCR reads, yielding one entry per CDR3 protein. The sample holds approximately 260,000 distinct CDR3 sequences, roughly 48% seen once. This clonotype was counted ten times or more. The source of this sequence is a man younger than 35 with type 2 diabetes. Sequencing was performed on peripheral blood mononuclear cells (PBMCs).

The CDR3 spells CASSSPGRMNTEAFF. CDR3 coding DNA: TGTGCCAGCAGTTCCCCGGGCAGGATGAACACTGAAGCTTTCTTT. This sequence joins TRBV2 and TRBJ1-1; D gene uncertain. CDR3 length: 15 amino acids. Germline V CDR1 and CDR2: SNHLY, FYNNEI. Trimming took 5 bases from V and 0 from J, leaving 13 bases between them.